This passage covers 16 T cell receptor beta chains from one sample sequenced in a study of tumor and adjacent non-tumor tissue in lung cancer. No cell sorting was done before RNA was extracted from the tissue. Distant lung tissue was collected more than 3 cm away from the tumor edge. The library came from three nested PCR rounds adapted from ARM-PCR protocols. MiXCR was run by TCRdb on the multiplex PCR reads, yielding one entry per CDR3 protein. The sample contains some 80,000 distinct CDR3 sequences, around 80% of which appear only once. Sample: distant non-tumor lung tissue. All receptors come from a woman in her forties or fifties with non-small cell lung cancer.

Points on this clonotype: This CDR3 fails to terminate in the conserved phenylalanine or tryptophan, so it likely reflects a read error. The chain combines TRBV10-2 with TRBJ1-5; D ambiguous. The V gene's germline CDR1 is WSHSY and CDR2 SAAADI. The CDR3 has 15 amino acids. V gave up 6 bases and J gave up 3 bases, with 15 bases separating them. This CDR3 reads CASRKVGSSNQPQHS. CDR3 in DNA: TGCGCCAGCAGAAAAGTCGGGTCTTCCAATCAGCCCCAGCATTCT.

For this clonotype: The conserved closing phenylalanine or tryptophan is absent in this CDR3, likely reflecting a read error. The J gene is TRBJ1-1, the V gene TRBV5-4; D call uncertain. The CDR3 is made up of 14 amino acids. CDR1 and CDR2 (germline): SGHNT, YYREEE (reference sequence). The CDR3 sequence: CTSSSEAVNTEAFI. The CDR3 DNA follows: TGTACCAGCAGCTCCGAGGCAGTGAATACTGAAGCTTTCATT.

Of note for this clonotype: Since the CDR3 does not end with the conserved phenylalanine or tryptophan, this likely comes from a read error. The chain links TRBV14 to TRBJ2-1; possibly TRBD2 for D (7 bases). V lost 1 base and J lost 8, with 18 bases in between. This CDR3 has 16 residues. In germline, CDR1 is SGHDN, CDR2 FVKESK. Here the CDR3 reads CASSQVGGGLRDEQFL. The CDR3 bases are TGTGCCAGCAGCCAAGTGGGAGGGGGGCTTCGCGATGAGCAGTTCCTC.

With respect to this clonotype: The conserved closing phenylalanine or tryptophan is absent in this CDR3, likely reflecting a read error. The rearrangement uses TRBV6-5 and TRBJ2-7; 10 nucleotides line up with TRBD1. The CDR3 loop spans 15 amino acids. Germline loops: CDR1 MNHEY, CDR2 SVGAGI. The V and J ends lost 6 bases and 8 bases, in that order; junction bases with no gene match: 13. The CDR3: CASRRRTGGKSKQYL. CDR3 nucleotides: TGTGCCAGCAGACGTAGGACAGGGGGGAAAAGCAAGCAGTACTTA.

Points on this clonotype: One junction end disagrees with the germline gene, perhaps due to a read error. The chain joins TRBV29-1 to TRBJ2-7; TRBD2 might be the D (6 bases). CDR3 length: 12 residues. Per the germline V gene, CDR1 is SQVTM and CDR2 is ANQGSEA. The CDR3 region is CSVKREAGEQYF. CDR3 nucleotides: TGTAGCGTAAAACGGGAAGCGGGCGAGCAGTACTTC.

For this clonotype: Germline and junction disagree at one end, which may indicate a read error. The rearrangement links TRBV24-1 to TRBJ2-3; D ambiguous. This CDR3 is built from 13 residues. The V gene's germline CDR1 is KGHDR and CDR2 SFDVKD. CDR3 sequence reads: CATSNLHGDTQYF. In nucleotides, the CDR3 is TGTGCCACCAGTAATTTGCATGGGGATACGCAGTATTTT.

To note about this clonotype: Germline and junction disagree at one end, which may indicate a read error. The chain carries TRBV10-3 and TRBJ2-7; D is unresolved. Germline V gives CDR1 ENHRY, CDR2 SYGVKD. The CDR3 has 12 residues. CDR3 in DNA: TGTGACATCAGTCAGGAATCCTACGAGCAGTACTTC. Amino acid sequence: CDISQESYEQYF.

This clonotype showed up just once. This chain uses TRBV12-3 or TRBV12-4 with TRBJ2-4; D unresolved. Trimming took 10 bases from V and 16 from J, leaving 32 bases between them. The CDR3 is 15 residues long. Here the CDR3 DNA reads TGTGCCATGAGTTTAGGAGCGATAGACGGTGCGCCAATTTACTTC. This codes for CAMSLGAIDGAPIYF.

For this clonotype: A much larger clone is a single base away; this may be a read error. The chain combines TRBV30 with TRBJ2-1; D is undetermined. Germline CDR1 is GTSNPN and CDR2 is SVGIG (reference sequence). The CDR3 is made up of 14 amino acids. The V and J ends lost 0 bases and 5 bases respectively, with 11 bases between them. CDR3 sequence: CAWSVQVGDNEQFF. The DNA for the CDR3 is TGTGCCTGGAGTGTTCAGGTCGGAGACAATGAGCAGTTCTTC.

This clonotype was found once. The conserved phenylalanine or tryptophan is not found at the CDR3 terminus, so this likely reflects a read error. V gene TRBV20-1 combines with J gene TRBJ2-1; either TRBD1 or TRBD2 may fit D (5 bases each). The CDR3 contains 14 residues. The ends were cut back, 3 bases at V and 7 bases at J, with 16 bases in the middle. From germline, CDR1 is DFQATT and CDR2 SNEGSKA (reference sequence). The CDR3 coding sequence is TGCAGTGCTAGCGGGGTGCCAGGGAAGAATGAGCAGTTCTTG. Its translation is CSASGVPGKNEQFL.

As regards this clonotype: An end of the junction does not agree with germline; a read error may underlie this. V is TRBV10-3 and J is TRBJ2-2; TRBD1 might be the D (5 bases). Per the germline V gene, CDR1 is ENHRY and CDR2 is SYGVKD. This CDR3 comprises 19 residues. The CDR3 loop is CAISAPVETVKVRTGELFF. The DNA of the CDR3 is TGTGCGATCAGTGCCCCGGTGGAGACAGTTAAAGTACGGACCGGGGAGCTGTTTTTT.

On this clonotype: At one boundary the junction diverges from the germline segment, which might be a read error. The rearrangement uses TRBV28 and TRBJ1-1; 9 bases match TRBD1. Germline CDR1 and CDR2: MDHEN and SYDVKM. CDR3 length: 15 residues. The CDR3 spells CASSRTGTGNTEVFF. In DNA, the CDR3 is TGTGCCAGCAGTCGCACCGGGACAGGGAACACTGAAGTTTTCTTT.

A remark on this clonotype: The conserved phenylalanine or tryptophan normally closing the CDR3 is absent here, so this likely arose from a read error. V and J are TRBV29-1 and TRBJ1-1; 8 bases match TRBD1. The CDR3 has 13 residues. The V and J ends lost 6 bases and 6 bases, in that order; junction bases with no gene match: 9. Looked up from germline, CDR1 is SQVTM and CDR2 is ANQGSEA. The CDR3 spells CSVDADRGPEAFL. As DNA, the CDR3 is TGCAGCGTAGACGCAGACAGGGGCCCTGAAGCTTTCTTA.

Turning to this clonotype: This sequence may be a read error, since a much larger clone differs from it by one base. The chain joins TRBV6-5 to TRBJ2-7; a possible D gene is TRBD1 (5 bases). Germline assignment: CDR1 MNHEY and CDR2 SVGAGI. Trimming took 6 bases from V and 5 from J, leaving 11 bases between them. This CDR3 contains 12 residues. CDR3 nucleotides: TGTGCCAGCAGCTCTATGACAGACGAGCAGTACTTC. Its protein is CASSSMTDEQYF.

A note on this clonotype: With a much larger clone just one base away, this may be a read error. The rearrangement joins TRBV20-1 to TRBJ2-3, with 14 bases fitting TRBD2. This CDR3 spans 15 amino acids. The V and J ends lost 5 bases and 5 bases, in that order; junction bases with no gene match: 6. Germline CDR1 and CDR2: DFQATT and SNEGSKA (reference sequence). DNA for the CDR3: TGCAGTGCTCCTGGACTAGCGGGAGGACTAGATACGCAGTATTTT. Amino acid sequence: CSAPGLAGGLDTQYF.

Of note for this clonotype: A clone one base away is much larger, so this may be a read error. Since no conserved phenylalanine or tryptophan closes the CDR3, a read error is the likely cause. This sequence joins TRBV19 and TRBJ2-1; 10 nucleotides agree with TRBD2. CDR3 length: 19 amino acids. The germline gives CDR1 LNHDA, CDR2 SQIVND (reference sequence). Losses at the gene ends were 11 bases for V and 3 bases for J; bases not matched to a gene: 22. The CDR3 sequence is CAGPPHGLAGVKGYNEQFL. DNA for the CDR3: TGTGCCGGCCCCCCACACGGGCTAGCGGGAGTTAAAGGCTACAATGAGCAGTTCTTA.